The 5 T cell receptor beta chains reported below all come from one sample, sequenced in a study of Graves' ophthalmopathy and Graves' hyperthyroidism. RNA served as the template for amplifying TCR beta CDR3 regions. HTBI-primed first-round RT-PCR preceded second-round multiplex PCR. TCRdb passed the multiplex PCR reads through MiXCR, listing each CDR3 protein once. Counted here are about 380,000 distinct CDR3 sequences, approximately 15% occurring once; the ten biggest clones make up about 7.3%. Specimen: peripheral blood. The receptors shown here come from a woman between 18 and 30 years old with stable Graves' hyperthyroidism.

Worth noting for this clonotype: A read error is possible here, since a much larger clone lies one base away. This is likely a read error, given that the CDR3 carries no conserved phenylalanine or tryptophan at its end. The rearrangement uses TRBV2 and TRBJ1-1, with 8 positions matching TRBD1. CDR3 length equals 15 residues. The V and J ends lost 9 bases and 0 bases, in that order; junction bases with no gene match: 9. Germline V gene lookup returns CDR1 SNHLY and CDR2 FYNNEI. CDR3 loop: CARSQDRGLNTEAFL. CDR3 sequence (DNA): TGTGCCAGGAGCCAAGACAGGGGTCTGAACACTGAAGCTTTCCTT.

Details on this clonotype: A much larger clone lies one base from this, so it may be a read error. The chain combines TRBV4-2 with TRBJ1-1, with no clear D. V was cut by 4 bases and J by 1 base, with 16 bases left in between. Germline V gives CDR1 LGHNA, CDR2 YNFKEQ. There are 16 residues in the CDR3. CDR3 nucleotide sequence: TGTGCCAGCAGCCCCCCCGGTTACCCCTGGAACACTGAAGCTTTCTTT. Protein sequence: CASSPPGYPWNTEAFF.

This clonotype was seen ten or more times. J is TRBJ2-7 and V is TRBV7-2; D tentatively fits TRBD1 or TRBD2 (5 bases each). Trimming removed 5 bases from V and 0 bases from J, with 11 bases in between. The CDR3 runs to 14 residues. Germline-derived CDR1 and CDR2 are SGHTA and FQGNSA. The CDR3 region is CASSTGPLSYEQYF. The DNA for the CDR3 is TGTGCCAGCAGCACGGGACCTCTCTCCTACGAGCAGTACTTC.

The rearrangement joins TRBV20-1 to TRBJ1-1, with D perhaps matching TRBD1 (6 bases). V gave up 3 bases and J gave up 8 bases, with 16 bases separating them. Germline CDR1 DFQATT, CDR2 SNEGSKA (reference sequence). The CDR3 is 13 amino acids. The CDR3 DNA reads as TGCAGTGCTAGGGAAGGGGGAAGGGTAGAAGCTTTCTTT. It codes for CSAREGGRVEAFF.

Ten or more counts support this clonotype. The chain employs TRBV7-2 and TRBJ2-2; maybe TRBD1 (5 bases). This CDR3 contains 14 residues. Germline assignment: CDR1 SGHTA and CDR2 FQGNSA. V was clipped by 1 base and J by 7 bases, with 10 bases between them. CDR3 loop: CASSLEGINGELFF. CDR3 nucleotides: TGTGCCAGCAGCTTAGAGGGGATTAACGGGGAGCTGTTTTTT.